This entry concerns a single T cell receptor (beta chain). What it binds is unknown. The PCR ran on 60 Vbeta and 13 Jbeta primers. The method was immunoSEQ multiplex PCR; TCRdb's version includes in-frame clones alone and lacks a portion of them. The data show 150,000 to 200,000 clones, with roughly 13% seen just once and approximately 8.4% held by the top ten. The CDR3 has 14 residues. Trimming stripped 0 bases from V and 2 bases from J, with 7 bases between. Germline CDR1 and CDR2: MDHEN and SYDVKM. The data originate from a study of cytomegalovirus exposure and HLA in healthy donors. Whole-study findings and limits: Both high specificity and high sensitivity reportedly marked the classifier's diagnosis of cytomegalovirus status. Specificity of a few CMV-associated chains for CMV antigens was verified in vitro.

Sequencing input: PBMCs. The TCR was taken from a man aged 45-65 years in good health and CMV-seropositive. The rearrangement links TRBV28 to TRBJ1-1, with D uncertain. The CDR3 is CASSLWGGNTEAFF. CDR3 nucleotides: TGTGCCAGCAGTTTATGGGGAGGAAACACTGAAGCTTTCTTT.